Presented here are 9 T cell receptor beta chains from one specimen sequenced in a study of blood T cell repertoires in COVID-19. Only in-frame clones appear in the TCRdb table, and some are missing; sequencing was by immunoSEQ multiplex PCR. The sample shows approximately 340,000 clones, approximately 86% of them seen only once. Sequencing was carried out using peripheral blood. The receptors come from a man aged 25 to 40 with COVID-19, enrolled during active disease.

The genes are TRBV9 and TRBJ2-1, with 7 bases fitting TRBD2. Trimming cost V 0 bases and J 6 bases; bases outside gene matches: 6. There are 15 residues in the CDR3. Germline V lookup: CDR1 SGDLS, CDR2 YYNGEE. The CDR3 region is CASSVGLAEGNEQFF. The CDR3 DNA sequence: TGTGCCAGCAGCGTAGGCCTAGCGGAAGGCAATGAGCAGTTCTTC.

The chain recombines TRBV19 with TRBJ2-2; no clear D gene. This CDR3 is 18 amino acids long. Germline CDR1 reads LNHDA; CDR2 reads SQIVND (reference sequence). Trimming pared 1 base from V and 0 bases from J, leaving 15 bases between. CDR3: CASSIGGGVSSNTGELFF. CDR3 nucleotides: TGTGCCAGTAGTATAGGTGGTGGAGTCAGTTCGAACACCGGGGAGCTGTTTTTT. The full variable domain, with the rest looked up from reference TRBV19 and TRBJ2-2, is DGGITQSPKYLFRKEGQNVTLSCEQNLNHDAMYWYRQDPGQGLRLIYYSQIVNDFQKGDIAEGYSVSREKKESFPLTVTSAQKNPTAFYLCASSIGGGVSSNTGELFFGEGSRLTVL.

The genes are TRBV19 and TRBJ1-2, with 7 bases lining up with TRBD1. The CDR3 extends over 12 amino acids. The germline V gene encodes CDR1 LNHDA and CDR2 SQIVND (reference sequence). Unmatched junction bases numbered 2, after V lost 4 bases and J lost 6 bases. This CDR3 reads CASSKQGNGYTF. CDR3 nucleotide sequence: TGTGCCAGTAGTAAACAGGGGAATGGCTACACCTTC.

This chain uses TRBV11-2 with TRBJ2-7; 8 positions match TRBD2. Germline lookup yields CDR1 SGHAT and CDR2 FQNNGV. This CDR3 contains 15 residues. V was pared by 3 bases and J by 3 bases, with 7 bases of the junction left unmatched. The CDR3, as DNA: TGTGCCAGCAGCTTTTCCAGCGGGGGAAACTACGAGCAGTACTTC. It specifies CASSFSSGGNYEQYF. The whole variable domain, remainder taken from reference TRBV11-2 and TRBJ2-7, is EAGVAQSPRYKIIEKRQSVAFWCNPISGHATLYWYQQILGQGPKLLIQFQNNGVVDDSQLPKDRFSAERLKGVDSTLKIQPAKLEDSAVYLCASSFSSGGNYEQYFGPGTRLTVT.

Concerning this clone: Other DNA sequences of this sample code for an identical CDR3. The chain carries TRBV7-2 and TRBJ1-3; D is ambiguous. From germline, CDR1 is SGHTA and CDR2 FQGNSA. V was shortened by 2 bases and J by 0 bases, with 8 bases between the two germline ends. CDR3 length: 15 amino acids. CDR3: CASSLSGSSGNTIYF. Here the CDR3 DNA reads TGTGCCAGCAGCTTATCGGGATCCTCTGGAAACACCATATATTTT.

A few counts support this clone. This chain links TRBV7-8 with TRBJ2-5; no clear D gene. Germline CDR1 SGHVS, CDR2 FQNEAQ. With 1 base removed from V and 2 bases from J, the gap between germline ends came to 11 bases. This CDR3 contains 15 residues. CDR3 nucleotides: TGTGCCAGCAGCTTAGGTAGTTCCCTACAAGAGACCCAGTACTTC. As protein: CASSLGSSLQETQYF.

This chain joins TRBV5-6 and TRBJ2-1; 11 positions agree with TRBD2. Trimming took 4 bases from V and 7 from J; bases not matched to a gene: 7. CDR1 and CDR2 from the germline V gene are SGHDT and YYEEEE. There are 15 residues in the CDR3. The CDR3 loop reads CASSLGLAGGNEQFF. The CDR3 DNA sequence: TGTGCCAGCAGCCTAGGACTAGCGGGCGGGAATGAGCAGTTCTTC. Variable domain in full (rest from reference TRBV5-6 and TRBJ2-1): DAGVTQSPTHLIKTRGQQVTLRCSPKSGHDTVSWYQQALGQGPQFIFQYYEEEERQRGNFPDRFSGHQFPNYSSELNVNALLLGDSALYLCASSLGLAGGNEQFFGPGTRLTVL.

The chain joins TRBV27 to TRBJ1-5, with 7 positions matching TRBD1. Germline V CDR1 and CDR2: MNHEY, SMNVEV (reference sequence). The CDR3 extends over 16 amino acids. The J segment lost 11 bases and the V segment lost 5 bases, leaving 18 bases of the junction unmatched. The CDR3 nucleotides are TGTGCCAGCAGTCCTGAAACAGGGGCGCCCCAATCGACCCAGCATTTT. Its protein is CASSPETGAPQSTQHF.

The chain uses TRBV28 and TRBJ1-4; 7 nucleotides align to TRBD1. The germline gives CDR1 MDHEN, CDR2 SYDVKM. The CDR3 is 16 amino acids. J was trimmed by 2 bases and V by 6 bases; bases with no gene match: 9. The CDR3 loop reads CASSKLDRATNEKLFF. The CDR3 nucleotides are TGTGCCAGCAGCAAACTTGACAGGGCGACTAATGAAAAACTGTTTTTT.